The subject of this entry is one T cell receptor beta chain. This record comes from a study of blood T cell repertoires in COVID-19. Germline V gene sequence: CDR1 SGHTA, CDR2 FQGNSA. There are 16 residues in the CDR3. V shed 0 bases and J 3 bases; nucleotides not matched to a gene: 3. Original methodology: Amplified reference gene primers provided the basis for estimating nucleated cell counts. Assay: immunoSEQ multiplex PCR; the TCRdb copy retains only in-frame clones and omits some. The V and J calls and clone size come from that table; D and trimming were worked out from the DNA. The sample consists of about 120,000 clones, 72% of them appearing once.

This sequence was found in a woman aged 55-75 years with acute or convalescent COVID-19. The material sequenced was peripheral blood. The V gene is TRBV7-2, the J gene TRBJ1-1; 11 nucleotides line up with TRBD1. The CDR3: CASSLAGTGGDTEAFF. DNA for the CDR3: TGTGCCAGCAGCTTAGCCGGGACAGGGGGGGACACTGAAGCTTTCTTT.